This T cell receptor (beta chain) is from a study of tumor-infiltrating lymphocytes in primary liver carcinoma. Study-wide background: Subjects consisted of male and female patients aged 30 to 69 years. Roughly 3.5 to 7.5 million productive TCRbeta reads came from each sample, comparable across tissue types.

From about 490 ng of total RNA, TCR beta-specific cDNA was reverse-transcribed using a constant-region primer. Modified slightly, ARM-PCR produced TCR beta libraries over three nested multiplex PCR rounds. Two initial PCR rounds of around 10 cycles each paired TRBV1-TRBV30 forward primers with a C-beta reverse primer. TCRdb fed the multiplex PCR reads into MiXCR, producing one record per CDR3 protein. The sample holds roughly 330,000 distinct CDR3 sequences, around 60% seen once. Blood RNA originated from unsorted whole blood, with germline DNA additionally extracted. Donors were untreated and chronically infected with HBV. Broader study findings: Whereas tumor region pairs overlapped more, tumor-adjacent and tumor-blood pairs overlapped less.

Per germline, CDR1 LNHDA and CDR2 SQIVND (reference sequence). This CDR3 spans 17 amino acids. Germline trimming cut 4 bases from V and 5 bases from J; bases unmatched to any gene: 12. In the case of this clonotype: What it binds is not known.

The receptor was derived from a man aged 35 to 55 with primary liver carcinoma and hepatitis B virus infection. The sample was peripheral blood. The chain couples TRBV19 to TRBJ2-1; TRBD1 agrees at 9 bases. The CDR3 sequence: CASSTSGTGKRDNEQFF. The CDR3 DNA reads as TGTGCCAGTAGTACCTCGGGGACAGGGAAGCGAGACAATGAGCAGTTCTTC. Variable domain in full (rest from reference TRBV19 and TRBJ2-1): DGGITQSPKYLFRKEGQNVTLSCEQNLNHDAMYWYRQDPGQGLRLIYYSQIVNDFQKGDIAEGYSVSREKKESFPLTVTSAQKNPTAFYLCASSTSGTGKRDNEQFFGPGTRLTVL.